This entry describes one T cell receptor (beta chain). The data are from a study of blood T cell repertoires in COVID-19. As for the study in general: The United States, Italy and Spain supplied acute and convalescent COVID-19 samples. Sources were T cells, B-cell-depleted T cells, or PBMCs; the material itself was cDNA or gDNA.

In the original workflow: Reference gene primer amplification in the assay estimated nucleated cell counts. TCRdb's table, derived via immunoSEQ multiplex PCR, lists solely in-frame clones and lacks some. The V and J calls and clone size come from that table; D and trimming were worked out from the DNA. Found here are 90,000 or so clones, 85% to 90% of them singletons; the top ten hold 4.3%. CDR1 MNHEY and CDR2 SVGAGI come from the germline V gene. This CDR3 has 14 amino acids. Trimming cost V 7 bases and J 4 bases, with 16 bases left between them. The sequencing sample was made of peripheral blood. The rearrangement uses TRBV6-5 and TRBJ1-2; D possibly corresponds to TRBD1 (5 bases). This TCR came from a woman aged 80 or older with active or convalescent COVID-19. The DNA for the CDR3 is TGTGCCAGCATTCCTTCGACAGCCTTCTATGGCTACACCTTC. Translated: CASIPSTAFYGYTF.